This is a list of T cell receptor beta chains from one sample in a study of identical twins. Each CDR3 protein is one row after TCRdb ran MiXCR on the 5' RACE reads. The sample consists of about 220,000 distinct CDR3 sequences, around 10% of them appearing once. The sequenced sample was memory (CD45RO+) T cells sorted from blood. The receptors stem from a woman under 30 in good health. CDR3s include the opening cysteine and the closing phenylalanine or tryptophan. Fields, in order: V gene, D gene, clone size, J gene, CDR3 protein, CDR3 DNA. The D gene is left open where the match is weak. Some rows mark clone size as missing; the rest say once, few, many or name a class of expanded clone.

v_call: TRBV5-1
d_call: .
clone_size: many
j_call: TRBJ2-1
cdr3_aa: CASSFSGSAYNEQFF
cdr3_nt: TGCGCCAGCAGCTTTTCCGGGAGCGCCTACAATGAGCAGTTCTTC

v_call: TRBV12-3/TRBV12-4
d_call: .
clone_size: .
j_call: TRBJ2-1
cdr3_aa: CASSVVRRQQFF
cdr3_nt: TGTGCCAGCAGCGTCGTCCGTCGGCAGCAGTTCTTC

v_call: TRBV20-1
d_call: TRBD2
clone_size: few
j_call: TRBJ2-1
cdr3_aa: CSASFGGEGQSEQFF
cdr3_nt: TGCAGTGCTAGTTTTGGAGGGGAGGGCCAAAGTGAGCAGTTCTTC

v_call: TRBV10-3
d_call: TRBD2
clone_size: many
j_call: TRBJ2-5
cdr3_aa: CAAGGYQETQYF
cdr3_nt: TGTGCGGCGGGAGGGTACCAAGAGACCCAGTACTTC

v_call: TRBV7-2
d_call: .
clone_size: few
j_call: TRBJ2-1
cdr3_aa: CASSPRGFESYNEQFF
cdr3_nt: TGTGCCAGCAGTCCCAGGGGTTTTGAGTCCTACAATGAGCAGTTCTTC

v_call: TRBV20-1
d_call: .
clone_size: .
j_call: TRBJ1-1
cdr3_aa: CSATVRQDTEAFF
cdr3_nt: TGCAGTGCTACCGTGCGACAGGACACTGAAGCTTTCTTT

v_call: TRBV12-3/TRBV12-4
d_call: .
clone_size: many
j_call: TRBJ1-5
cdr3_aa: CASTAQGGNQPQHF
cdr3_nt: TGTGCCAGCACCGCACAGGGAGGCAATCAGCCCCAGCATTTT

v_call: TRBV2
d_call: .
clone_size: .
j_call: TRBJ1-5
cdr3_aa: CASKFGGPQPQHF
cdr3_nt: TGTGCCAGCAAATTTGGGGGGCCCCAGCCCCAGCATTTT

v_call: TRBV5-1
d_call: TRBD1
clone_size: few
j_call: TRBJ2-7
cdr3_aa: CASSQEGQASSYEQYF
cdr3_nt: TGCGCCAGCAGCCAGGAGGGACAGGCCAGCTCCTACGAGCAGTACTTC

v_call: TRBV29-1
d_call: .
clone_size: .
j_call: TRBJ2-2
cdr3_aa: CSVVGTGELFF
cdr3_nt: TGCAGCGTTGTGGGCACCGGGGAGCTGTTTTTT

v_call: TRBV21-1
d_call: .
clone_size: few
j_call: TRBJ2-3
cdr3_aa: CASSKGQLRDSNRADTQYF
cdr3_nt: TGTGCCAGCAGCAAAGGTCAGCTACGGGACTCCAACAGAGCAGATACGCAGTATTTT

v_call: TRBV3-1
d_call: TRBD1
clone_size: .
j_call: TRBJ2-3
cdr3_aa: CASRLSGTGKTDTQYF
cdr3_nt: TGTGCCAGCAGACTTTCCGGGACAGGGAAAACAGATACGCAGTATTTT

v_call: TRBV18
d_call: TRBD1
clone_size: .
j_call: TRBJ2-6
cdr3_aa: CASSPVDRGPSGANVLTF
cdr3_nt: TGTGCCAGCTCACCAGTGGACAGGGGACCCTCTGGGGCCAACGTCCTGACTTTC

v_call: TRBV29-1
d_call: .
clone_size: few
j_call: TRBJ2-2
cdr3_aa: CSVGLLTGELFF
cdr3_nt: TGCAGCGTTGGACTCCTTACCGGGGAGCTGTTTTTT

v_call: TRBV20-1
d_call: .
clone_size: many
j_call: TRBJ2-2
cdr3_aa: CSASLSRGTGELFF
cdr3_nt: TGCAGTGCTAGCTTGAGCAGGGGAACCGGGGAGCTGTTTTTT

v_call: TRBV12-3/TRBV12-4
d_call: .
clone_size: many
j_call: TRBJ2-3
cdr3_aa: CASSSLGQHTQYF
cdr3_nt: TGTGCCAGCAGTTCCCTCGGCCAGCATACGCAGTATTTT

v_call: TRBV6-2/TRBV6-3
d_call: .
clone_size: few
j_call: TRBJ2-1
cdr3_aa: CASSYSRASTNEQFF
cdr3_nt: TGTGCCAGCAGTTACTCAAGGGCTAGCACGAATGAGCAGTTCTTC

v_call: TRBV5-1
d_call: .
clone_size: .
j_call: TRBJ2-5
cdr3_aa: CASSLDPKVETQYF
cdr3_nt: TGCGCCAGCAGCTTGGACCCAAAGGTGGAGACCCAGTACTTC

v_call: TRBV3-1
d_call: TRBD1
clone_size: few
j_call: TRBJ2-3
cdr3_aa: CASSLFRDSILHF
cdr3_nt: TGTGCCAGCAGTCTGTTCCGGGACAGTATTCTGCATTTT

v_call: TRBV3-1
d_call: .
clone_size: many
j_call: TRBJ1-1
cdr3_aa: CASSQIQGKDEAFF
cdr3_nt: TGTGCCAGCAGCCAGATTCAGGGGAAGGATGAAGCTTTCTTT

v_call: TRBV11-2
d_call: TRBD2
clone_size: .
j_call: TRBJ2-3
cdr3_aa: CASSLLAGAADTQYF
cdr3_nt: TGTGCCAGCAGCTTACTAGCGGGAGCGGCAGATACGCAGTATTTT

v_call: TRBV20-1
d_call: .
clone_size: .
j_call: TRBJ2-5
cdr3_aa: CSARKAAPGFKETQYF
cdr3_nt: TGCAGTGCTAGAAAGGCCGCCCCGGGGTTTAAAGAGACCCAGTACTTC

v_call: TRBV29-1
d_call: TRBD2
clone_size: many
j_call: TRBJ2-1
cdr3_aa: CSGRGTSGVEQFF
cdr3_nt: TGCAGCGGGCGTGGGACTAGCGGAGTTGAGCAGTTCTTC

v_call: TRBV20-1
d_call: .
clone_size: few
j_call: TRBJ2-7
cdr3_aa: CSARDPSRSYEQYF
cdr3_nt: TGCAGTGCTAGAGATCCTAGCAGGAGTTACGAGCAGTACTTC

v_call: TRBV7-2
d_call: TRBD2
clone_size: few
j_call: TRBJ2-7
cdr3_aa: CASSLVASGRYEQYF
cdr3_nt: TGTGCCAGCAGCTTAGTAGCTAGCGGGCGCTACGAGCAGTACTTC

v_call: TRBV6-1
d_call: .
clone_size: .
j_call: TRBJ1-6
cdr3_aa: CATPESYNSPLHF
cdr3_nt: TGTGCCACTCCGGAGAGCTATAATTCACCCCTCCACTTT

v_call: TRBV7-2
d_call: TRBD2
clone_size: few
j_call: TRBJ2-2
cdr3_aa: CASSFSGRATGELFF
cdr3_nt: TGTGCCAGCAGTTTTAGCGGGAGGGCCACCGGGGAGCTGTTTTTT

v_call: TRBV20-1
d_call: TRBD1
clone_size: .
j_call: TRBJ2-7
cdr3_aa: CSATRPQGNEQYF
cdr3_nt: TGCAGTGCTACGAGGCCACAGGGGAACGAGCAGTACTTC

v_call: TRBV7-2
d_call: TRBD1
clone_size: few
j_call: TRBJ1-4
cdr3_aa: CASSQQTGLGEKLFF
cdr3_nt: TGTGCCAGCAGCCAACAGACAGGGTTGGGTGAAAAACTGTTTTTT

v_call: TRBV2
d_call: TRBD1
clone_size: few
j_call: TRBJ2-7
cdr3_aa: CASQGQNPGSFYEQYF
cdr3_nt: TGTGCCAGCCAGGGACAGAACCCGGGGTCCTTCTACGAGCAGTACTTC

v_call: TRBV6-2/TRBV6-3
d_call: TRBD2
clone_size: many
j_call: TRBJ2-7
cdr3_aa: CASSTPRTSGRNSYEQYF
cdr3_nt: TGTGCCAGCAGTACACCAAGGACTAGCGGGAGGAACTCCTACGAGCAGTACTTC

v_call: TRBV7-3
d_call: TRBD2
clone_size: many
j_call: TRBJ2-1
cdr3_aa: CASRLAGGRNEQFF
cdr3_nt: TGTGCCAGCAGACTAGCGGGGGGGCGGAATGAGCAGTTCTTC

v_call: TRBV9
d_call: .
clone_size: many
j_call: TRBJ2-1
cdr3_aa: CASSVGGGFGNEQFF
cdr3_nt: TGTGCCAGCAGCGTAGGCGGTGGCTTTGGCAATGAGCAGTTCTTC

v_call: TRBV5-1
d_call: .
clone_size: many
j_call: TRBJ2-7
cdr3_aa: CASSLSPRYEQYF
cdr3_nt: TGCGCCAGCAGCTTGTCTCCTCGGTACGAGCAGTACTTC

v_call: TRBV7-6
d_call: .
clone_size: many
j_call: TRBJ2-2
cdr3_aa: CASSPIDRQSGELFF
cdr3_nt: TGTGCCAGCAGCCCCATCGACAGGCAGAGCGGGGAGCTGTTTTTT

v_call: TRBV20-1
d_call: .
clone_size: .
j_call: TRBJ2-3
cdr3_aa: CSASGGSGITDTQYF
cdr3_nt: TGCAGTGCTAGTGGGGGCTCGGGCATCACAGATACGCAGTATTTT

v_call: TRBV7-2
d_call: TRBD2
clone_size: many
j_call: TRBJ2-1
cdr3_aa: CASSLTTSGTWGQFF
cdr3_nt: TGTGCCAGCAGCTTAACGACTAGCGGGACCTGGGGGCAGTTCTTC

v_call: TRBV5-1
d_call: .
clone_size: few
j_call: TRBJ2-1
cdr3_aa: CASSLASQYNEQFF
cdr3_nt: TGCGCCAGCAGCTTGGCATCGCAGTACAATGAGCAGTTCTTC

v_call: TRBV20-1
d_call: .
clone_size: .
j_call: TRBJ2-7
cdr3_aa: CSARDLNRVNYEQYF
cdr3_nt: TGCAGTGCTAGAGATCTGAACAGGGTCAACTACGAGCAGTACTTC

v_call: TRBV20-1
d_call: .
clone_size: many
j_call: TRBJ2-7
cdr3_aa: CSARGSTVYEQYF
cdr3_nt: TGCAGTGCTAGAGGCTCGACTGTTTACGAGCAGTACTTC

v_call: TRBV7-2
d_call: TRBD2
clone_size: many
j_call: TRBJ2-7
cdr3_aa: CASSSRLAGVSEQYF
cdr3_nt: TGTGCCAGCAGCTCGCGACTAGCGGGAGTGAGCGAGCAGTACTTC

v_call: TRBV29-1
d_call: .
clone_size: few
j_call: TRBJ2-7
cdr3_aa: CSVRRGSSSYEQYF
cdr3_nt: TGCAGCGTGCGAAGGGGAAGTAGTTCCTACGAGCAGTACTTC

v_call: TRBV10-3
d_call: .
clone_size: few
j_call: TRBJ2-4
cdr3_aa: CAISEAFWGRNIQYF
cdr3_nt: TGTGCCATCAGTGAGGCCTTTTGGGGCAGAAACATTCAGTACTTC

v_call: TRBV11-2
d_call: .
clone_size: few
j_call: TRBJ2-3
cdr3_aa: CASVGPPCPDTQYF
cdr3_nt: TGTGCCAGCGTCGGACCGCCTTGCCCAGATACGCAGTATTTT